The 30 T cell receptor beta chains in this list originate from one sample, sequenced in a study of T cells in Graves' hyperthyroidism and ophthalmopathy. Amplification targeted TCR beta CDR3 regions from RNA transcripts. During a first-round RT-PCR of the TCR CDR3, the HTBI primer set was used. TCRdb used MiXCR to reprocess the multiplex PCR reads, holding one entry per CDR3 protein. Among more than 300,000 distinct CDR3 sequences listed, over 11% were seen once. Input material: blood. The source is a woman in her twenties or thirties with Graves' hyperthyroidism.

Note on this clonotype: An end of the junction differs from the germline gene, which may be a read error. The CDR3 is CASSPPETGNTIYF. CDR3 in DNA: TGTGCCAGCTCGCCACCTGAAACGGGAAACACCATATATTTT. This chain joins TRBV18 and TRBJ1-3; D is unresolved. The length of the CDR3 is 14 residues. Germline V gives CDR1 KGHSH, CDR2 LQKENI.

In its sample, this clonotype was seen many times. The rearrangement links TRBV2 to TRBJ1-5, with D unclear. Trimming removed 6 bases at V and 0 bases at J, with 9 bases between. The CDR3 runs 14 residues. CDR1 is SNHLY, CDR2 FYNNEI, per germline. CDR3 amino acids: CASRFDISNQPQHF. CDR3 bases: TGTGCCAGCAGGTTCGACATTAGCAATCAGCCCCAGCATTTT.

This chain joins TRBV2 and TRBJ2-6; 9 bases line up with TRBD1. V dropped 6 bases and J dropped 2; count of bases not matched to a gene: 14. CDR3 size: 19 residues. Looked up from germline, CDR1 is SNHLY and CDR2 is FYNNEI. The CDR3 DNA follows: TGTGCCAGCAGCGGACCCCGGGACAGGGTTACGCCTGGGGCCAACGTCCTGACTTTC. Its translation: CASSGPRDRVTPGANVLTF.

This clonotype was counted ten times or more. This chain links TRBV6-2 or TRBV6-3 with TRBJ2-3; unclear D gene. The germline CDR1 and CDR2 sequences are MNHEY and SVGEGT. The CDR3 sequence is 12 residues long. Trimming cost V 2 bases and J 3 bases, with 3 bases left between them. The CDR3 is CASSYGTDTQYF. CDR3 DNA: TGTGCCAGCAGTTACGGAACAGATACGCAGTATTTT.

This clonotype was picked up a small number of times. The chain couples TRBV27 to TRBJ1-2; D remains unclear. This CDR3 spans 13 amino acids. In germline, CDR1 is MNHEY, CDR2 SMNVEV (reference sequence). V was clipped by 5 bases and J by 3 bases, with 10 bases between them. The CDR3 sequence is CASSPHLDYGYTF. As DNA, the CDR3 is TGTGCCAGCAGTCCCCATCTAGACTATGGCTACACCTTC.

Many counts were recorded for this clonotype. The gene calls are TRBV28 and TRBJ2-7; D might be TRBD1 (7 bases). In germline, CDR1 is MDHEN, CDR2 SYDVKM. V gave up 4 bases and J gave up 3 bases, with 19 bases separating them. The CDR3 contains 16 residues. The CDR3 DNA sequence: TGTGCCAGCAGTTCCCCGGCGGGACAGAGCTTCTACGAGCAGTACTTC. Protein: CASSSPAGQSFYEQYF.

Points on this clonotype: A clone one base away is much larger, so this may be a read error. The chain recombines TRBV20-1 with TRBJ2-7; TRBD1 matches 7 bases. This CDR3 is 14 amino acids long. Looked up from germline, CDR1 is DFQATT and CDR2 is SNEGSKA (reference sequence). This chain's CDR3 is CSVELTGNSYKQYF. CDR3 bases: TGCAGCGTAGAGCTGACAGGGAACTCCTACAAGCAGTACTTC.

The chain carries TRBV2 and TRBJ2-7; possible D gene TRBD2, 6 bases. The CDR3 has 14 residues. Trimming removed 4 bases from V and 9 bases from J, with 19 bases in between. CDR1 is SNHLY and CDR2 is FYNNEI in the germline V gene. The CDR3 coding sequence is TGTGCCAGCAGTGCTTATACGGGACTCGTGGTGCAGTACTTC. Amino acids: CASSAYTGLVVQYF.

A remark on this clonotype: A much more abundant neighbour one base away suggests this may be a read error. This chain connects TRBV3-1 to TRBJ1-6; D is undetermined. Germline V gene lookup returns CDR1 LGHDT and CDR2 YNNKEL (reference sequence). CDR3 length: 12 residues. In DNA form, the CDR3 reads TGTGCCAGCAGCCAAGGCGATTCACCCCTCGACTTT. It is translated as CASSQGDSPLDF.

The genes are TRBV15 and TRBJ2-2; D call uncertain. Trimming shortened V by 5 bases and J by 8 bases, and 6 bases separated the two germline ends. CDR1 is LNHNV, CDR2 YYDKDF, per germline (reference sequence). The CDR3 contains 11 residues. CDR3 protein: CATSPGGELFF. The CDR3 DNA reads TGTGCCACCAGCCCGGGTGGGGAGCTGTTTTTT.

This clonotype was observed a few times. This chain links TRBV7-6 with TRBJ2-7; 7 nucleotides line up with TRBD2. Trimming took 1 base from V and 6 from J; bases not matched to a gene: 6. This CDR3 is 14 amino acids long. The germline gives CDR1 SGHVS, CDR2 FNYEAQ. The CDR3 here is CASSLGTSSGEQYF. The CDR3 DNA is TGTGCCAGCAGCTTAGGGACTAGTTCAGGCGAGCAGTACTTC. Full variable domain (missing parts from reference TRBV7-6 and TRBJ2-7): GAGVSQSPRYKVTKRGQDVALRCDPISGHVSLYWYRQALGQGPEFLTYFNYEAQQDKSGLPNDRFSAERPEGSISTLTIQRTEQRDSAMYRCASSLGTSSGEQYFGPGTRLTVT.

This clonotype was recorded many times. The chain links TRBV28 to TRBJ1-3; D possibly corresponds to TRBD1 (6 bases). This CDR3 has 18 residues. V lost 5 bases to trimming and J lost 0 bases, with 20 bases between them. Germline CDR1 reads MDHEN; CDR2 reads SYDVKM. CDR3 nucleotide sequence: TGTGCCAGCAGTCTACTAGGGGGAGGGCATTCCTCTGGAAACACCATATATTTT. Translating it yields CASSLLGGGHSSGNTIYF.

About this clonotype itself: A much larger clone differs from this one at a single base, so this may be a read error. V is TRBV5-1 and J is TRBJ2-1; TRBD2 is a possible D gene (6 bases). CDR1 is SGHRS, CDR2 YFSETQ, per germline. V lost 10 bases, J lost 0 bases, and 14 bases lay in between. CDR3 length: 14 amino acids. The CDR3 DNA reads as TGCGCCGGCACAAGGGACTTCTCCTACAATGAGCAGTTCTTC. It yields the protein CAGTRDFSYNEQFF.

This clonotype was detected many times. This rearrangement joins TRBV5-1 to TRBJ2-7; D unclear. There are 13 residues in the CDR3. V shed 6 bases and J shed 4 bases, with 14 bases lying between them. Germline CDR1 SGHRS, CDR2 YFSETQ. This chain's CDR3 is CASTLGGPYEQYF. The CDR3 DNA reads TGCGCCAGCACCCTTGGTGGGCCGTACGAGCAGTACTTC.

This clonotype was observed many times. The chain uses TRBV7-8 and TRBJ2-3; TRBD1 agrees at 8 bases. The germline V gene encodes CDR1 SGHVS and CDR2 FQNEAQ. V was pared by 2 bases and J by 1 base, with 5 bases of the junction left unmatched. The CDR3 covers 16 residues. In DNA form, the CDR3 reads TGTGCCAGCAGCTTACAGACAGGGGCCGGCACAGATACGCAGTATTTT. Protein sequence: CASSLQTGAGTDTQYF.

This clonotype turned up a few times. J is TRBJ2-2 and V is TRBV7-6; possibly TRBD1 for D (5 bases). Trimming pared 1 base from V and 12 bases from J, leaving 18 bases between. The CDR3 sequence is 15 residues long. Germline V gene lookup returns CDR1 SGHVS and CDR2 FNYEAQ. The CDR3 nucleotides read TGTGCCAGCAGCTTAGGCTCGACAGATTACGAAAAGCTGTTTTTT. Translating gives CASSLGSTDYEKLFF.

For this clonotype: A much larger clone lies a single base off, so this may be a read error. The chain joins TRBV20-1 to TRBJ2-7; D might be TRBD1 or TRBD2, each matching 6 bases. The CDR3 runs to 12 residues. Germline-derived CDR1 and CDR2 are DFQATT and SNEGSKA (reference sequence). V shed 6 bases and J shed 6 bases, with 15 bases lying between them. The CDR3 nucleotides read TGCAGTGCCCTAGACGGAGGGGGCGAGCAGTACTTC. Translated, it gives CSALDGGGEQYF.

This clonotype was detected only a few times. A much larger clone differs by one base, so this may be a read error. The rearrangement links TRBV6-1 to TRBJ1-6, with D perhaps TRBD1 (6 bases). The CDR3 is made up of 13 amino acids. The germline V gene encodes CDR1 MNHNS and CDR2 SASEGT. Between the trimmed V and J ends, which lost 3 bases and 18 bases, there was a span of 18 bases. The CDR3 DNA is TGTGCCAGCAGTGATTCCGGGACACCGTCCCCCCACTTT. This codes for CASSDSGTPSPHF.

Note on this clonotype: A clone one base away is much larger, so this may be a read error. The rearrangement joins TRBV12-3 or TRBV12-4 to TRBJ1-2; tentative D call: TRBD1 (5 bases). The CDR3 is made up of 12 amino acids. The CDR3 region is CTSQGPNYGYTF. The DNA for the CDR3 is TGTACCAGTCAGGGCCCCAACTATGGCTACACCTTC.

In its sample, this clonotype was seen once. This chain links TRBV20-1 with TRBJ1-5; D unclear. CDR1 is DFQATT, CDR2 SNEGSKA, per germline (reference sequence). V was cut by 0 bases and J by 1 base, with 10 bases left in between. The CDR3 runs 15 residues. The CDR3 protein is CSARDPGRSNQPQHF. The DNA of the CDR3 is TGCAGTGCTAGAGATCCGGGGAGGAGCAATCAGCCCCAGCATTTT.

This clonotype was picked up many times. This rearrangement joins TRBV12-3 or TRBV12-4 to TRBJ1-5; maybe TRBD1 (5 bases). Trimming pared 2 bases from V and 0 bases from J, leaving 11 bases between. The CDR3 runs 16 residues. Here the CDR3 reads CASSLRGWDSNQPQHF. In DNA, the CDR3 is TGTGCCAGCAGTTTACGGGGGTGGGATAGCAATCAGCCCCAGCATTTT.

This clonotype turned up a few times. V gene TRBV5-4 combines with J gene TRBJ1-4; a possible D gene is TRBD1 (5 bases). Germline values: CDR1 SGHNT, CDR2 YYREEE (reference sequence). V dropped 0 bases and J dropped 6 bases, with 9 bases sitting between them. CDR3 size: 14 residues. Here the CDR3 reads CASSLGQKDEKLFF. CDR3 nucleotides: TGTGCCAGCAGCTTGGGACAGAAAGATGAAAAACTGTTTTTT. Combining the CDR3 with reference TRBV5-4 and TRBJ1-4 gives the whole variable domain ETGVTQSPTHLIKTRGQQVTLRCSSQSGHNTVSWYQQALGQGPQFIFQYYREEENGRGNFPPRFSGLQFPNYSSELNVNALELDDSALYLCASSLGQKDEKLFFGSGTQLSVL.

The chain uses TRBV12-3 or TRBV12-4 and TRBJ2-7; TRBD2 agrees at 9 bases. The CDR3 length is 14 residues. The J segment lost 7 bases and the V segment lost 7 bases, leaving 11 bases of the junction unmatched. CDR3 in amino acids: CASNPGTSSGEQYF. CDR3 bases: TGTGCCAGCAATCCCGGGACTAGCTCAGGAGAGCAGTACTTC.

V and J are TRBV14 and TRBJ2-3; D is uncertain. CDR3 length equals 13 residues. Trimming shortened V by 4 bases and J by 4 bases, and 9 bases separated the two germline ends. CDR1 is SGHDN, CDR2 FVKESK, per germline. This CDR3 is CASSPIGADTQYF. The DNA for the CDR3 is TGTGCCAGCAGCCCGATTGGGGCAGATACGCAGTATTTT.

This clonotype turned up a few times. The chain is built from TRBV30 and TRBJ2-1; 7 bases map to TRBD2. Per the germline V gene, CDR1 is GTSNPN and CDR2 is SVGIG (reference sequence). This CDR3 spans 13 amino acids. V lost 7 bases to trimming and J lost 0 bases; unmatched junction nucleotides: 3. CDR3 protein: CAFLAASYNEQFF. The DNA for the CDR3 is TGTGCCTTCCTAGCGGCCTCCTACAATGAGCAGTTCTTC.

This clonotype has ten or more counts. V is TRBV5-1 and J is TRBJ1-1; weak D call: TRBD1 (5 bases). Looked up from germline, CDR1 is SGHRS and CDR2 is YFSETQ. The CDR3 covers 14 residues. Between the trimmed V and J ends, which lost 3 bases and 2 bases, there was a span of 11 bases. In nucleotides, the CDR3 is TGCGCCAGCAGCTCAGACAGTCCTAACACTGAAGCTTTCTTT. Amino acids: CASSSDSPNTEAFF.

This clonotype was counted ten times or more. This sequence joins TRBV7-9 and TRBJ1-6; 7 positions match TRBD1. Germline lookup yields CDR1 SEHNR and CDR2 FQNEAQ (reference sequence). There are 15 residues in the CDR3. The V and J ends lost 5 bases and 7 bases, in that order; junction bases with no gene match: 8. In nucleotides, the CDR3 is TGTGCCAGCAGCCCACGGGACAGACGCAATTCACCCCTCCACTTT. Translated: CASSPRDRRNSPLHF.

This clonotype was detected a few times. The chain combines TRBV7-9 with TRBJ1-5, with D maybe TRBD1 (6 bases). Deletions cut 0 bases from V and 5 bases from J, with 14 bases between. The CDR3 has 16 amino acids. Germline CDR1 SEHNR, CDR2 FQNEAQ (reference sequence). The CDR3 loop is CASSLARGGVYQPQHF. DNA for the CDR3: TGTGCCAGCAGCTTAGCGAGAGGGGGGGTGTATCAGCCCCAGCATTTT.

This clonotype was recorded a few times. The V gene is TRBV11-2, the J gene TRBJ2-1; D not certain. Trimming removed 4 bases at V and 11 bases at J, with 15 bases between. From germline, CDR1 is SGHAT and CDR2 FQNNGV. This CDR3 has 13 residues. The CDR3 nucleotides are TGTGCCAGCAGCTCCTACCGGGTCCCCCAGCAGTTCTTC. It codes for CASSSYRVPQQFF.

This clonotype came up a few times. The chain employs TRBV4-2 and TRBJ2-2; D is unclear. The ends were cut back, 0 bases at V and 5 bases at J, with 7 bases in the middle. Germline V CDR1 and CDR2: LGHNA, YNFKEQ. The CDR3 consists of 14 residues. Here the CDR3 DNA reads TGTGCCAGCAGCCAAGAGCCAGGAACCGGGGAGCTGTTTTTT. This gives the protein CASSQEPGTGELFF.